The 21 T cell receptor beta chains in this list originate from one sample, sequenced in a study of shared clonotypes between healthy human individuals. Libraries were prepared by immunoSEQ multiplex PCR; TCRdb keeps only in-frame clonotypes and omits some of them. The table has about 2.4 million clones, 85% to 95% seen once; the top ten hold 0.11% to 0.15%. Input material: naive CD4+ T cells sorted from blood. The subset was: CD45RA+ positively selected. The receptors come from a man aged 18-30 years in good health.

The V gene is TRBV18, the J gene TRBJ2-5; the match to TRBD2 covers 9 bases. Per germline, CDR1 KGHSH and CDR2 LQKENI. Trimming at V came to 0 bases and at J to 1 base, leaving 9 bases not matched to a gene. The CDR3 covers 18 residues. In DNA, the CDR3 is TGTGCCAGCTCACCACCGGAATTCCTAGCGGGAACCCAAGAGACCCAGTACTTC. This translates into CASSPPEFLAGTQETQYF. The entire variable domain, with the rest obtained from reference TRBV18 and TRBJ2-5, is as follows: NAGVMQNPRHLVRRRGQEARLRCSPMKGHSHVYWYRQLPEEGLKFMVYLQKENIIDESGMPKERFSAEFPKEGPSILRIQQVVRGDSAAYFCASSPPEFLAGTQETQYFGPGTRLLVL.

This chain connects TRBV5-6 to TRBJ1-1; TRBD1 is a possible D gene (5 bases). The CDR3 sequence is 14 residues long. Germline-derived CDR1 and CDR2 are SGHDT and YYEEEE. Trimming shortened V by 4 bases and J by 2 bases, and 12 bases separated the two germline ends. The CDR3, as DNA: TGTGCCAGCAGCCCTACCCGGGACAACACTGAAGCTTTCTTT. It is translated as CASSPTRDNTEAFF.

The chain employs TRBV7-2 and TRBJ2-3, with D possibly being TRBD1 (5 bases). V was pared by 11 bases and J by 5 bases, with 11 bases between. CDR1 and CDR2 from the germline V gene are SGHTA and FQGNSA. This CDR3 spans 11 amino acids. The chain's CDR3 is CAGTGLDTQYF. As DNA, the CDR3 is TGTGCCGGCACAGGCTTAGATACGCAGTATTTT.

CDR3 amino acids: CASSTGQLQVQYF. The CDR3 nucleotides are TGTGCCAGTAGTACCGGACAGCTTCAAGTCCAGTACTTC. The chain recombines TRBV19 with TRBJ2-5; possibly TRBD1 for D (6 bases). Trimming took 4 bases from V and 10 from J, leaving 16 bases between them. The length of the CDR3 is 13 residues. CDR1 is LNHDA and CDR2 is SQIVND in the germline V gene (reference sequence).

The chain joins TRBV6-5 to TRBJ2-7, with D tentatively TRBD1 (5 bases). Trimming shortened V by 6 bases and J by 4 bases, and 16 bases separated the two germline ends. The CDR3 is 14 residues long. Germline lookup yields CDR1 MNHEY and CDR2 SVGAGI. The CDR3 protein is CASRGTGHLYEQYF. The CDR3 DNA reads as TGTGCCAGCAGGGGAACAGGACATTTGTACGAGCAGTACTTC.

Only one count was recorded for this clone. The V gene is TRBV9, the J gene TRBJ2-3, with 8 positions matching TRBD2. The junction had 10 bases not matched to a gene; V was cut back by 3 bases and J by 4 bases. Germline CDR1 and CDR2: SGDLS and YYNGEE. The CDR3 loop spans 16 amino acids. The CDR3 coding sequence is TGTGCCAGCAGCGACCTAGGACTAGCAAAGGCAGATACGCAGTATTTT. Protein sequence: CASSDLGLAKADTQYF.

This rearrangement joins TRBV6-5 to TRBJ1-4, with 7 nucleotides matching TRBD1. V shed 6 bases and J 5 bases; nucleotides not matched to a gene: 3. Germline values: CDR1 MNHEY, CDR2 SVGAGI. The CDR3 contains 13 residues. The CDR3 DNA sequence: TGTGCCAGCAGGACGGGACAGAATGAAAAACTGTTTTTT. It encodes CASRTGQNEKLFF.

CDR3 residues: CASSKSVSSYEQYF. DNA for the CDR3: TGTGCCAGTAGTAAGTCGGTTTCCTCCTACGAGCAGTACTTC. The V and J genes are TRBV19 and TRBJ2-7; no clear D. Trimming pared 4 bases from V and 0 bases from J, leaving 10 bases between. The CDR3 spans 14 residues. In germline, CDR1 is LNHDA, CDR2 SQIVND (reference sequence).

The chain joins TRBV19 to TRBJ2-4, with D perhaps TRBD2 (6 bases). Germline loops: CDR1 LNHDA, CDR2 SQIVND (reference sequence). This CDR3 contains 14 residues. The ends were cut back, 3 bases at V and 0 bases at J, with 6 bases in the middle. The CDR3 DNA is TGTGCCAGTAGTATTAGCGGAGCCAAAAACATTCAGTACTTC. Translating gives CASSISGAKNIQYF.

The genes are TRBV4-1 and TRBJ2-6; a possible D gene is TRBD1 (5 bases). V was trimmed by 0 bases and J by 0 bases, leaving 12 bases between them. CDR3 size: 18 residues. Germline V gene data show CDR1 as MGHRA and CDR2 as YSYEKL. The CDR3 loop reads CASSQESRAFSGANVLTF. The CDR3 DNA is TGCGCCAGCAGCCAAGAAAGCAGGGCATTCTCTGGGGCCAACGTCCTGACTTTC.

This chain connects TRBV28 to TRBJ1-5, with unresolved D. This CDR3 has 11 amino acids. Trimming shortened V by 6 bases and J by 4 bases, and 4 bases separated the two germline ends. In germline, CDR1 is MDHEN, CDR2 SYDVKM. CDR3 in DNA: TGTGCCAGCAGCCAGAATCAGCCCCAGCATTTT. It is translated as CASSQNQPQHF.

The rearrangement uses TRBV5-8 and TRBJ1-3; D is unclear. Trimming removed 1 base from V and 4 bases from J, with 9 bases in between. The CDR3 totals 14 residues. CDR1 is SGHTS, CDR2 YDEGEE, per germline. CDR3 region: CASSLKGIGNTIYF. CDR3 nucleotides: TGTGCCAGCAGCTTGAAAGGGATCGGAAACACCATATATTTT.

This clone was recorded only once. This chain connects TRBV9 to TRBJ1-2; D is possibly TRBD1 (6 bases). CDR1 SGDLS and CDR2 YYNGEE come from the germline V gene. The V end lost 0 bases, the J end lost 2 bases, and 14 bases lay between the germline ends. This CDR3 is 16 amino acids long. The CDR3 is CASSVAPGTSNYGYTF. The CDR3 DNA is TGTGCCAGCAGCGTAGCCCCCGGGACATCGAACTATGGCTACACCTTC.

The V and J genes are TRBV19 and TRBJ1-1, with D tentatively TRBD1 (6 bases). Germline CDR1 and CDR2: LNHDA and SQIVND (reference sequence). The CDR3 covers 16 residues. Trimming left V 7 bases short and J 4 bases short, with 22 bases between. Written as DNA, the CDR3 is TGTGCCAGTACCCCCCCCGGGGGGGCTCCAAGCACTGAAGCTTTCTTT. Amino acid sequence: CASTPPGGAPSTEAFF.

In the case of this clone: Different DNA sequences within this sample yield the same CDR3. The chain couples TRBV7-2 to TRBJ2-5; 10 bases line up with TRBD1. J was trimmed by 4 bases and V by 5 bases; bases with no gene match: 4. Germline lookup yields CDR1 SGHTA and CDR2 FQGNSA. There are 14 residues in the CDR3. CDR3 region: CASSPDRGRETQYF. The DNA of the CDR3 is TGTGCCAGCAGCCCAGACAGGGGGCGAGAGACCCAGTACTTC. Complete variable domain (other parts from reference TRBV7-2 and TRBJ2-5): GAGVSQSPSNKVTEKGKDVELRCDPISGHTALYWYRQSLGQGLEFLIYFQGNSAPDKSGLPSDRFSAERTGGSVSTLTIQRTQQEDSAVYLCASSPDRGRETQYFGPGTRLLVL.

This clone was seen a handful of times. The rearrangement links TRBV5-4 to TRBJ1-1; D ambiguous. Germline V lookup: CDR1 SGHNT, CDR2 YYREEE (reference sequence). This CDR3 region has 13 residues. Trimming took off 5 bases at V and 0 bases at J, with 8 bases between the two ends. The chain's CDR3 is CASRPEMNTEAFF. DNA of the CDR3: TGTGCCAGCAGACCTGAGATGAACACTGAAGCTTTCTTT.

The CDR3 DNA is TGTGCCAGCAGCGTCCGACAGGGTAGCTCCTACAATGAGCAGTTCTTC. The encoded protein is CASSVRQGSSYNEQFF. This sequence joins TRBV7-9 and TRBJ2-1; 7 nucleotides match TRBD1. This CDR3 comprises 16 residues. Germline loops: CDR1 SEHNR, CDR2 FQNEAQ (reference sequence). After removal of 5 bases from V and 0 bases from J, the junction contained 7 bases not matched to a gene.

The chain couples TRBV5-1 to TRBJ2-7, with TRBD1 identical over 10 bases. Looked up from germline, CDR1 is SGHRS and CDR2 is YFSETQ. The CDR3 extends over 17 amino acids. V shed 2 bases and J 5 bases; nucleotides not matched to a gene: 13. The CDR3 bases are TGCGCCAGCAGCTTCGGCCCTCCGGGACAGGGGACCGACGAGCAGTACTTC. Its protein is CASSFGPPGQGTDEQYF.

This chain joins TRBV7-8 and TRBJ2-2, with 10 nucleotides matching TRBD2. V shed 10 bases and J 2 bases; nucleotides not matched to a gene: 13. The CDR3 contains 17 residues. In germline, CDR1 is SGHVS, CDR2 FQNEAQ. CDR3 sequence (DNA): TGTGCCATCCAGCTGAGCGGGAGGGCCTCTAACACCGGGGAGCTGTTTTTT. Translating gives CAIQLSGRASNTGELFF.

V and J are TRBV11-2 and TRBJ2-3, with 9 bases that match TRBD2. Looked up from germline, CDR1 is SGHAT and CDR2 is FQNNGV. The CDR3 contains 19 residues. Trimming took 2 bases from V and 0 from J; bases not matched to a gene: 12. The CDR3 region is CASSLTLLAGASSTDTQYF. In DNA, the CDR3 is TGTGCCAGCAGCTTAACGTTACTAGCGGGTGCATCTAGCACAGATACGCAGTATTTT.

V is TRBV7-3 and J is TRBJ2-3; D gene uncertain. V was clipped by 3 bases and J by 3 bases, with 7 bases between them. The germline gives CDR1 SGHTA, CDR2 FQGTGA. This CDR3 region has 13 residues. CDR3 nucleotides: TGTGCCAGCAGCTTCGGACCTACAGATACGCAGTATTTT. Its translation: CASSFGPTDTQYF.